The next 30 T cell receptor beta chains were all read from a single sample in a study of blood T cell repertoires in COVID-19. The table came from immunoSEQ multiplex PCR; TCRdb's copy has only in-frame clones and leaves some out. This table holds roughly 120,000 clones, around 80% found once. Sequenced sample: peripheral blood. These receptors were collected from a woman of 80 years or more with acute or convalescent COVID-19.

J is TRBJ1-1 and V is TRBV4-3, with a tentative D call TRBD1 (6 bases). V shed 4 bases and J shed 2 bases, with 11 bases lying between them. The CDR3 is 14 residues long. Looked up from germline, CDR1 is LGHNA and CDR2 is YSLEER. In DNA, the CDR3 is TGCGCCAGCAGCCGTGGACAGATTAACACTGAAGCTTTCTTT. Encoded protein: CASSRGQINTEAFF.

This rearrangement joins TRBV27 to TRBJ1-2, with D uncertain. This CDR3 has 13 amino acids. The germline V and J ends were trimmed by 2 bases and 2 bases, with 6 bases remaining between them. Germline V lookup: CDR1 MNHEY, CDR2 SMNVEV (reference sequence). This chain's CDR3 is CASSLQENYGYTF. The CDR3 DNA follows: TGTGCCAGCAGTTTACAGGAAAACTATGGCTACACCTTC.

This clone was seen only once. The gene calls are TRBV11-1 and TRBJ2-1; the match to TRBD2 covers 11 bases. The V gene's germline CDR1 is SGHAT and CDR2 FQDESV (reference sequence). The V segment lost 5 bases and the J segment 14 bases; nucleotides outside the gene matches: 5. The CDR3 is made up of 12 amino acids. For the CDR3, the DNA is TGTGCCAGCAGCCATAGCGGGAGGGAGGAGTTCTTC. Translation: CASSHSGREEFF. Filled out from reference TRBV11-1 and TRBJ2-1, the complete variable domain reads EAEVAQSPRYKITEKSQAVAFWCDPISGHATLYWYRQILGQGPELLVQFQDESVVDDSQLPKDRFSAERLKGVDSTLKIQPAELGDSAMYLCASSHSGREEFFGPGTRLTVL.

The CDR3: CASSSGTGRQPQHF. The CDR3 DNA reads TGTGCCAGCAGTTCCGGGACAGGGAGGCAGCCCCAGCATTTT. The V gene is TRBV6-2 or TRBV6-3, the J gene TRBJ1-5; TRBD1 aligns across 9 bases. Per germline, CDR1 MNHEY and CDR2 SVGEGT. Unmatched junction bases numbered 5, after V lost 4 bases and J lost 7 bases. This CDR3 contains 14 residues.

The chain links TRBV9 to TRBJ2-3; 8 bases agree with TRBD2. The junction had 13 bases not matched to a gene; V was cut back by 5 bases and J by 2 bases. Germline CDR1 is SGDLS and CDR2 is YYNGEE. The CDR3 totals 17 residues. This chain's CDR3 is CASSPVRGGRITDTQYF. The CDR3 DNA reads TGTGCCAGCAGTCCAGTCCGGGGGGGCCGTATCACAGATACGCAGTATTTT.

J is TRBJ1-1 and V is TRBV19; D remains unclear. This CDR3 region has 13 residues. The germline V and J ends were trimmed by 5 bases and 1 base, with 8 bases remaining between them. Germline V gene lookup returns CDR1 LNHDA and CDR2 SQIVND (reference sequence). CDR3 bases: TGTGCCAGTAGTGAACAGAGGAACACTGAAGCTTTCTTT. It specifies CASSEQRNTEAFF.

This chain uses TRBV28 with TRBJ2-5; 12 nucleotides line up with TRBD2. V lost 6 bases, J lost 0 bases, and 5 bases stayed unmatched. The germline gives CDR1 MDHEN, CDR2 SYDVKM. This CDR3 comprises 16 residues. CDR3 DNA: TGTGCCAGCAGAGGTTGGACTAGCGGGAACCAAGAGACCCAGTACTTC. Protein sequence: CASRGWTSGNQETQYF.

The chain employs TRBV4-2 and TRBJ1-2; tentatively, D is TRBD1 (5 bases). CDR1 is LGHNA, CDR2 YNFKEQ, per germline. CDR3 length: 17 amino acids. Trimming left V 0 bases short and J 5 bases short, with 19 bases between. CDR3 nucleotides: TGTGCCAGCAGCCAAGACTTCAGGGACCCCCGGGAGTATGGCTACACCTTC. Translating it yields CASSQDFRDPREYGYTF.

This clone was picked up a small number of times. DNA for the CDR3: TGTGCCACCAGTGATTGGCGCGGGACGCCGTTCTTC. This encodes CATSDWRGTPFF. The chain combines TRBV24-1 with TRBJ2-1; the D gene is possibly TRBD2 (6 bases). Per germline, CDR1 KGHDR and CDR2 SFDVKD. Trimming stripped 2 bases from V and 15 bases from J, with 13 bases between. The CDR3 extends over 12 amino acids.

The genes are TRBV19 and TRBJ2-2; no clear D. The V end lost 4 bases, the J end lost 7 bases, and 19 bases lay between the germline ends. The CDR3 consists of 16 residues. Germline assignment: CDR1 LNHDA and CDR2 SQIVND (reference sequence). CDR3 nucleotide sequence: TGTGCCAGTAGTACGGGTTTCCCTTTATCGGGCGGGGAGCTGTTTTTT. Translated: CASSTGFPLSGGELFF. The variable domain in full, completed from reference TRBV19 and TRBJ2-2, reads DGGITQSPKYLFRKEGQNVTLSCEQNLNHDAMYWYRQDPGQGLRLIYYSQIVNDFQKGDIAEGYSVSREKKESFPLTVTSAQKNPTAFYLCASSTGFPLSGGELFFGEGSRLTVL.

V usage is TRBV9 and J usage is TRBJ1-1; D not resolved. V lost 0 bases to trimming and J lost 7 bases, with 10 bases between them. Germline V gene lookup returns CDR1 SGDLS and CDR2 YYNGEE. The CDR3 runs 13 residues. The CDR3 sequence: CASSVDSTGEAFF. The CDR3 DNA reads as TGTGCCAGCAGCGTAGACTCTACGGGTGAAGCTTTCTTT.

The chain joins TRBV5-1 to TRBJ2-7; 7 nucleotides match TRBD2. V was pared by 0 bases and J by 6 bases, with 9 bases of the junction left unmatched. This CDR3 comprises 15 residues. Germline V gene data show CDR1 as SGHRS and CDR2 as YFSETQ. CDR3 sequence reads: CASSLGTSGMGEQYF. The DNA for the CDR3 is TGCGCCAGCAGCTTGGGGACCAGCGGGATGGGCGAGCAGTACTTC.

In DNA form, the CDR3 reads TGTGCCAGCAGTGAAAGGCCGACAGAAGAAGCTTTCTTT. Translation gives CASSERPTEEAFF. V gene TRBV6-1 combines with J gene TRBJ1-1; a weak D match, TRBD1 (5 bases). CDR1 and CDR2 (germline): MNHNS, SASEGT. This CDR3 spans 13 amino acids. V dropped 2 bases and J dropped 8 bases, with 12 bases sitting between them.

The chain joins TRBV19 to TRBJ1-5; D uncertain. V was cut by 3 bases and J by 6 bases, with 6 bases left in between. The CDR3 runs 12 residues. Germline V lookup: CDR1 LNHDA, CDR2 SQIVND (reference sequence). The CDR3 DNA reads TGTGCCAGTAGTATGCTAGTTCAGCCCCAGCATTTT. Encoded protein: CASSMLVQPQHF.

The J gene is TRBJ2-2, the V gene TRBV7-2; no definite D call. The length of the CDR3 is 15 residues. The germline gives CDR1 SGHTA, CDR2 FQGNSA. V was cut by 1 base and J by 0 bases, with 6 bases left in between. The CDR3 nucleotides are TGTGCCAGCAGCTTAGAAGCGACGAACACCGGGGAGCTGTTTTTT. This codes for CASSLEATNTGELFF.

As for this clone: This same CDR3 is encoded by further DNA sequences in the sample. The rearrangement uses TRBV6-1 and TRBJ1-2, with D perhaps matching TRBD1 (6 bases). The ends were cut back, 1 base at V and 2 bases at J, with 8 bases in the middle. Germline CDR1 MNHNS, CDR2 SASEGT. This CDR3 comprises 14 residues. CDR3 nucleotides: TGTGCCAGCAGTGAAGGGGGGCAGAACTATGGCTACACCTTC. Translating gives CASSEGGQNYGYTF.

The V gene is TRBV21-1, the J gene TRBJ1-2. TRBV21-1 is termed a pseudogene. This CDR3 comprises 19 residues. Written as DNA, the CDR3 is TGTGCCAGCAGCAAAATGAGGGCGGCACAGAACGTAAATCGCTATGGCTACACCTTC. Residues: CASSKMRAAQNVNRYGYTF.

This clone appeared once. The CDR3 DNA reads as TGCAGCGCCCTTGGACAGATTGGGGCGTACGAGCAGTACTTC. It encodes CSALGQIGAYEQYF. This chain joins TRBV29-1 and TRBJ2-7; D perhaps matches TRBD1 (6 bases). Germline CDR1 and CDR2: SQVTM and ANQGSEA. Between the trimmed V and J ends, which lost 7 bases and 4 bases, there was a span of 20 bases. The CDR3 length is 14 residues.

V usage is TRBV19 and J usage is TRBJ2-1, with 15 bases that match TRBD2. Germline lookup yields CDR1 LNHDA and CDR2 SQIVND (reference sequence). Trimming took 4 bases from V and 6 from J; bases not matched to a gene: 1. There are 15 residues in the CDR3. For the CDR3, the DNA is TGTGCCAGTAGTACGGGACTAGCGGGAGGCAATGAGCAGTTCTTC. Translated: CASSTGLAGGNEQFF.

This sequence joins TRBV4-3 and TRBJ1-4; maybe TRBD1 (6 bases). V lost 4 bases, J lost 5 bases, and 17 bases lay in between. The CDR3 has 16 amino acids. Germline CDR1 LGHNA, CDR2 YSLEER. CDR3: CASSPGGGSSNEKLFF. CDR3 coding DNA: TGCGCCAGCAGCCCGGGGGGGGGCAGCTCAAATGAAAAACTGTTTTTT.

The rearrangement links TRBV18 to TRBJ2-2; TRBD2 agrees at 10 bases. The CDR3 totals 17 residues. Germline V gene data show CDR1 as KGHSH and CDR2 as LQKENI. The V and J ends lost 3 bases and 0 bases, in that order; junction bases with no gene match: 4. The CDR3 reads CASSPISGGANTGELFF. DNA of the CDR3: TGTGCCAGCTCACCGATCAGCGGGGGGGCGAACACCGGGGAGCTGTTTTTT. The full variable domain, with the rest looked up from reference TRBV18 and TRBJ2-2, is NAGVMQNPRHLVRRRGQEARLRCSPMKGHSHVYWYRQLPEEGLKFMVYLQKENIIDESGMPKERFSAEFPKEGPSILRIQQVVRGDSAAYFCASSPISGGANTGELFFGEGSRLTVL.

The V and J genes are TRBV9 and TRBJ1-1, with D tentatively TRBD1 (6 bases). Trimming stripped 0 bases from V and 4 bases from J, with 10 bases between. The length of the CDR3 is 14 residues. CDR1 is SGDLS, CDR2 YYNGEE, per germline. In DNA, the CDR3 is TGTGCCAGCAGCGTAGACAGGGCATTCACTGAAGCTTTCTTT. This sequence encodes CASSVDRAFTEAFF.

V is TRBV28 and J is TRBJ2-5, with D possibly TRBD1 on 7 matching bases. This CDR3 region has 13 residues. Germline CDR1 MDHEN, CDR2 SYDVKM. V lost 3 bases and J lost 6, with 11 bases in between. The CDR3 region has the DNA TGTGCCAGCAGTTTGTCAGGGGGGCAGACCCAGTACTTC. It yields the protein CASSLSGGQTQYF. The full variable domain, rest sourced from reference TRBV28 and TRBJ2-5, is DVKVTQSSRYLVKRTGEKVFLECVQDMDHENMFWYRQDPGLGLRLIYFSYDVKMKEKGDIPEGYSVSREKKERFSLILESASTNQTSMYLCASSLSGGQTQYFGPGTRLLVL.

This chain connects TRBV11-1 to TRBJ2-1, with TRBD1 as a possible D gene (6 bases). The V end was cut by 1 base, the J end by 7 bases, with 14 bases between. Germline V gene lookup returns CDR1 SGHAT and CDR2 FQDESV (reference sequence). This CDR3 region has 15 residues. The CDR3 DNA sequence: TGTGCCAGCAGCTTAGGGCAGGGGCGATGGAATGAGCAGTTCTTC. Its translation is CASSLGQGRWNEQFF. Looking up the rest from reference TRBV11-1 and TRBJ2-1 gives the full variable domain: EAEVAQSPRYKITEKSQAVAFWCDPISGHATLYWYRQILGQGPELLVQFQDESVVDDSQLPKDRFSAERLKGVDSTLKIQPAELGDSAMYLCASSLGQGRWNEQFFGPGTRLTVL.

As for this clone: Other DNA sequences within the sample encode an identical CDR3. The chain is built from TRBV20-1 and TRBJ1-2, with unresolved D. The CDR3 length is 11 residues. Deletions cut 0 bases from V and 8 bases from J, with 7 bases between. CDR1 is DFQATT, CDR2 SNEGSKA, per germline (reference sequence). CDR3 DNA: TGCAGTGCTAGAGATTTGGAGGGCTACACCTTC. This codes for CSARDLEGYTF.

The rearrangement joins TRBV15 to TRBJ1-1, with 10 nucleotides matching TRBD1. The J segment lost 5 bases and the V segment lost 3 bases, leaving 6 bases of the junction unmatched. This CDR3 region has 15 residues. Germline V lookup: CDR1 LNHNV, CDR2 YYDKDF (reference sequence). The CDR3 DNA follows: TGTGCCACCAGCAGCCGGGACAGGGGAGGAACTGAAGCTTTCTTT. Translating it yields CATSSRDRGGTEAFF.

This chain connects TRBV30 to TRBJ1-2, with no clear D. This CDR3 comprises 14 residues. Germline V gives CDR1 GTSNPN, CDR2 SVGIG (reference sequence). V lost 0 bases and J 7 bases, leaving 15 bases between the germline ends. Written as DNA, the CDR3 is TGTGCCTGGAGTGTTACCGATGGTCTGGCTGGCTACACCTTC. It encodes CAWSVTDGLAGYTF. The whole variable domain, filled in from reference TRBV30 and TRBJ1-2, reads SQTIHQWPATLVQPVGSPLSLECTVEGTSNPNLYWYRQAAGRGLQLLFYSVGIGQISSEVPQNLSASRPQDRQFILSSKKLLLSDSGFYLCAWSVTDGLAGYTFGSGTRLTVV.

The rearrangement uses TRBV7-9 and TRBJ1-2; TRBD1 might be the D (6 bases). CDR1 SEHNR and CDR2 FQNEAQ come from the germline V gene (reference sequence). Trimming stripped 2 bases from V and 2 bases from J, with 6 bases between. CDR3 length: 13 residues. CDR3 region: CASSLQGNYGYTF. CDR3 sequence (DNA): TGTGCCAGCAGCTTACAGGGGAACTATGGCTACACCTTC.

V gene TRBV19 combines with J gene TRBJ2-3, with D maybe TRBD1 (6 bases). Trimming took 2 bases from V and 0 from J, leaving 9 bases between them. The CDR3 has 15 amino acids. Germline V CDR1 and CDR2: LNHDA, SQIVND (reference sequence). In DNA form, the CDR3 reads TGTGCCAGTAGTATATCGGGACATAGCACAGATACGCAGTATTTT. This sequence encodes CASSISGHSTDTQYF.

The genes are TRBV19 and TRBJ1-5; tentatively, D is TRBD1 (6 bases). Looked up from germline, CDR1 is LNHDA and CDR2 is SQIVND (reference sequence). There are 14 residues in the CDR3. V lost 3 bases and J lost 1, with 7 bases in between. The CDR3, as DNA: TGTGCCAGTAGTATCACAGGGAGCAATCAGCCCCAGCATTTT. The encoded protein is CASSITGSNQPQHF.